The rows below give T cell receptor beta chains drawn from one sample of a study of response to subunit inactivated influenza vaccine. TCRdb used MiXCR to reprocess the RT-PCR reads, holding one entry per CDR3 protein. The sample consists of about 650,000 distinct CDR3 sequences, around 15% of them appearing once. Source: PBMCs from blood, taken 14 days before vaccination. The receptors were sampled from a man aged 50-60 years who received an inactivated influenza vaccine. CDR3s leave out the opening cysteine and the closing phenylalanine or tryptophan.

CDR3 protein: ASSFSSGWTDTQY; V gene: TRBV7-9
CDR3 protein: ASSTGQTSNSPLH; V gene: TRBV7-2
CDR3 protein: ASTPTGGYGYT; V gene: TRBV2
CDR3 protein: ASSLGRGVSYEQY; V gene: TRBV12-3/TRBV12-4
CDR3 protein: ASSLGLDYEQY; V gene: TRBV11-2
CDR3 protein: ASTVRVEAF; V gene: TRBV21-1
CDR3 protein: ASSLPRARGF; V gene: TRBV28
CDR3 protein: SAREGDKATDTQY; V gene: TRBV20-1
CDR3 protein: ASRKAGLETQY; V gene: TRBV12-3/TRBV12-4
CDR3 protein: ASSLGGIDTGELF; V gene: TRBV11-2
CDR3 protein: ASSLEAPQGRDTQY; V gene: TRBV5-1
CDR3 protein: ASSFSVGDWAYEQY; V gene: TRBV27
CDR3 protein: ASSGAGRPGALA; V gene: TRBV5-1
CDR3 protein: ASTFMTGAEAF; V gene: TRBV5-1
CDR3 protein: ASAPAGGQPQH; V gene: TRBV12-3/TRBV12-4
CDR3 protein: ASSSVRGTQY; V gene: TRBV28
CDR3 protein: ASSQGGYEKLF; V gene: TRBV4-2
CDR3 protein: ASTQGVAGELF; V gene: TRBV7-2
CDR3 protein: ASSQFGTSGDNEQF; V gene: TRBV4-1
CDR3 protein: SVVSVGGRDYGYT; V gene: TRBV29-1
CDR3 protein: ASSPSEGGRSTDTQY; V gene: TRBV5-1
CDR3 protein: ASSEASGIVSETQY; V gene: TRBV10-1
CDR3 protein: AISPTGQGLSSYNSPLH; V gene: TRBV10-3
CDR3 protein: ASSPTFSTDTQY; V gene: TRBV7-2
CDR3 protein: ATSKTGDTYEQY; V gene: TRBV15